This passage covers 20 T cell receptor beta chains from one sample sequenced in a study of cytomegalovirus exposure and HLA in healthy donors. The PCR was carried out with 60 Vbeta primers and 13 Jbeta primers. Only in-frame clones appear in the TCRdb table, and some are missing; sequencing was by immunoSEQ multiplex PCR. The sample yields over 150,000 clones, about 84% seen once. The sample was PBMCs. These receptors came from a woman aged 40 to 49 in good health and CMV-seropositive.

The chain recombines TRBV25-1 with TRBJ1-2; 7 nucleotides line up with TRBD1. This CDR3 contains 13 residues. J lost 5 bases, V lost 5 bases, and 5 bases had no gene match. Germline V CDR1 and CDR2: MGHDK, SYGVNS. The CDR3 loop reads CASSWGTEYGYTF. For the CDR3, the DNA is TGTGCCAGCAGTTGGGGGACAGAGTATGGCTACACCTTC.

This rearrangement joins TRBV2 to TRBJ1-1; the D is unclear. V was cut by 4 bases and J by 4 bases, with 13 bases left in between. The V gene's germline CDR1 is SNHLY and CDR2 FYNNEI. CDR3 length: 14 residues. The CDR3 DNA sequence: TGTGCCAGCAGTGTGTGGGAGATAGGCACTGAAGCTTTCTTT. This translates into CASSVWEIGTEAFF.

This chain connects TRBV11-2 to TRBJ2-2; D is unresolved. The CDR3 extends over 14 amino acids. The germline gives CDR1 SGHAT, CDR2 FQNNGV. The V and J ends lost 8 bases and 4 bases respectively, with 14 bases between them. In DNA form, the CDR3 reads TGTGCCAGCGCTGGGTGGCGGCCCACCGGGGAGCTGTTTTTT. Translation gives CASAGWRPTGELFF. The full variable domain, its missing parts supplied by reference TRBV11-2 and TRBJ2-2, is EAGVAQSPRYKIIEKRQSVAFWCNPISGHATLYWYQQILGQGPKLLIQFQNNGVVDDSQLPKDRFSAERLKGVDSTLKIQPAKLEDSAVYLCASAGWRPTGELFFGEGSRLTVL.

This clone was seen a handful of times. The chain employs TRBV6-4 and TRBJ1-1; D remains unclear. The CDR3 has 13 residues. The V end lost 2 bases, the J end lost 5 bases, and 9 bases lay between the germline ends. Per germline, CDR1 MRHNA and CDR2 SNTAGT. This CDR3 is CASSDPEETEAFF. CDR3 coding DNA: TGTGCCAGCAGTGACCCCGAGGAGACTGAAGCTTTCTTT.

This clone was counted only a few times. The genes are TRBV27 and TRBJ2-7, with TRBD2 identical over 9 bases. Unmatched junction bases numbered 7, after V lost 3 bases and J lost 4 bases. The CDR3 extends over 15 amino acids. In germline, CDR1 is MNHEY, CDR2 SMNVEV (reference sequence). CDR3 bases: TGTGCCAGCAGTTTGCGGGAGGGCAATCAGTACGAGCAGTACTTC. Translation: CASSLREGNQYEQYF.

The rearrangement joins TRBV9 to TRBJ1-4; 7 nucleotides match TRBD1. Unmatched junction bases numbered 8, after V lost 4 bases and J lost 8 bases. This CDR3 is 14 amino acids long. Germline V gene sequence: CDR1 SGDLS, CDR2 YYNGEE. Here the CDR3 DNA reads TGTGCCAGCAGCACCAGGGGGTTGGGGGAAAAACTGTTTTTT. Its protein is CASSTRGLGEKLFF.

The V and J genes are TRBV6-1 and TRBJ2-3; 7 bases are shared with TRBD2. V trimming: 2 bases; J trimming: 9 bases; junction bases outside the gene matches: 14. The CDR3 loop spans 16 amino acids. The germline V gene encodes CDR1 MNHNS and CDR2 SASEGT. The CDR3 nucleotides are TGTGCCAGCAGTGAATCGTCTAGCGGCTTCCATCGGACGCAGTATTTT. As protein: CASSESSSGFHRTQYF.

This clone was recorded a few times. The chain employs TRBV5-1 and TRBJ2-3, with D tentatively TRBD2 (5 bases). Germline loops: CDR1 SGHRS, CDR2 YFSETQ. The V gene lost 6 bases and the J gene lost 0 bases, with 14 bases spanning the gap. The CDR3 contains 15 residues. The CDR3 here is CASTRAGTSTDTQYF. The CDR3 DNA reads TGCGCCAGCACTCGGGCGGGCACTAGCACAGATACGCAGTATTTT.

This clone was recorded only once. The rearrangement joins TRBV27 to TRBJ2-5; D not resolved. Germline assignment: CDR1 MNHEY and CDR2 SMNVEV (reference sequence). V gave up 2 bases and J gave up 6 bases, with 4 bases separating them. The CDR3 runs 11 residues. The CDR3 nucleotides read TGTGCCAGCAGTTTAGGGCAGACCCAGTACTTC. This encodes CASSLGQTQYF.

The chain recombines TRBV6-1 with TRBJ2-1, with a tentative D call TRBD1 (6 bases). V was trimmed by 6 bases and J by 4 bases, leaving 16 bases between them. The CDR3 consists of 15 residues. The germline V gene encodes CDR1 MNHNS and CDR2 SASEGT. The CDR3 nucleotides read TGTGCCAGCAGGAGAGGGGGTATCCTATACAATGAGCAGTTCTTC. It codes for CASRRGGILYNEQFF.

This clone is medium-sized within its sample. The CDR3 loop reads CASSLGEVRLNTEAFF. The CDR3 DNA reads as TGTGCCAGCAGTTTGGGAGAGGTCAGATTGAACACTGAAGCTTTCTTT. The rearrangement uses TRBV6-6 and TRBJ1-1; the D is unclear. The CDR3 runs 16 residues. From germline, CDR1 is MNHNY and CDR2 SVGAGI (reference sequence). Trimming stripped 4 bases from V and 0 bases from J, with 15 bases between.

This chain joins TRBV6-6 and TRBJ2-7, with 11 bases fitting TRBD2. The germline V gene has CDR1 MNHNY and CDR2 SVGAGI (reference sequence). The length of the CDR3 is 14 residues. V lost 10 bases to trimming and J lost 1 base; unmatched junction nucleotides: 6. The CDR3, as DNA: TGTGCCACCGGCGGGACTAGCGGATCCTACGAGCAGTACTTC. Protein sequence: CATGGTSGSYEQYF.

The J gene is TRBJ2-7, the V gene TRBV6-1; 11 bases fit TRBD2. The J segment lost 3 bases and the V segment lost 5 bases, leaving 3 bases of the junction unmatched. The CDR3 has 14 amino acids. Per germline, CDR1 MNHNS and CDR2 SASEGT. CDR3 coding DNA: TGTGCCAGCAGTACTAGCGGGGGTGGCTACGAGCAGTACTTC. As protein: CASSTSGGGYEQYF.

CDR3 amino acids: CASSLKLAGYNEQFF. CDR3 in DNA: TGCGCCAGCAGCTTGAAGCTAGCGGGATACAATGAGCAGTTCTTC. This chain joins TRBV5-1 and TRBJ2-1, with 9 bases aligning to TRBD2. There are 15 residues in the CDR3. The germline gives CDR1 SGHRS, CDR2 YFSETQ. The ends lost 1 base at V and 4 bases at J; junction bases unmatched: 3.

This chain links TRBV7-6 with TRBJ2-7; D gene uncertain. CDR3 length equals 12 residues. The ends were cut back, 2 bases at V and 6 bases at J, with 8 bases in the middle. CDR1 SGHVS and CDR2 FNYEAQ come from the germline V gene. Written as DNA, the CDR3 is TGTGCCAGCAGCTTAACTACGGGCGAGCAGTACTTC. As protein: CASSLTTGEQYF.

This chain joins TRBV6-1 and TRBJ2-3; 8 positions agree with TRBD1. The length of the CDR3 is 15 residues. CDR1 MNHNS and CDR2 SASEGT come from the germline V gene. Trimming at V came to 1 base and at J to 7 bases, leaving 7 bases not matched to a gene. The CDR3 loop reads CASSEGTGLPHTQYF. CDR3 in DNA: TGTGCCAGCAGTGAAGGGACAGGGCTCCCTCATACGCAGTATTTT.

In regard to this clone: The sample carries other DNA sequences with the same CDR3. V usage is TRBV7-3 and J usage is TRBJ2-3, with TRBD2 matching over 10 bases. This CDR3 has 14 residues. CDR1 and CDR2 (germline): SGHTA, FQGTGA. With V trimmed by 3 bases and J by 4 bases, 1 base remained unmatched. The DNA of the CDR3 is TGTGCCAGCAGCTTGGGACTAGCGTCAGATACGCAGTATTTT. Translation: CASSLGLASDTQYF.

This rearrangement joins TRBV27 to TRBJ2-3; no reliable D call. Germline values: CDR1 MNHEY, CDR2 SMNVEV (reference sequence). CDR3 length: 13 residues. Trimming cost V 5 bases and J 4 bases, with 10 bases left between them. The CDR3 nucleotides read TGTGCCAGCAGTCCCCTAGGAGCAGATACGCAGTATTTT. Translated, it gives CASSPLGADTQYF.

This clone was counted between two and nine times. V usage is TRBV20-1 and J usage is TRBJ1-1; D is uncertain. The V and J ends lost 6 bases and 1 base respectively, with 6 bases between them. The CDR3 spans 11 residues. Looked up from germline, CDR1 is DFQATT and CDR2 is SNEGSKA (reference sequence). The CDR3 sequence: CSARQNTEAFF. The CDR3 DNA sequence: TGCAGTGCGCGACAGAACACTGAAGCTTTCTTT.

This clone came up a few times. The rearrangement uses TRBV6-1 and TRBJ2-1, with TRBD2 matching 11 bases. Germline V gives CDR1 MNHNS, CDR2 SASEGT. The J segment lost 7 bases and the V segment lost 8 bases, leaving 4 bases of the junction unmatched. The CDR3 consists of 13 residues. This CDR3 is CASCASGRNEQFF. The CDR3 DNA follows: TGTGCCAGCTGCGCTAGCGGGAGGAATGAGCAGTTCTTC.